This T cell receptor beta chain was identified in a study of CD8+CD57+ T cells in acquired aplastic anemia. Across the whole study: Each DNA sample taken from sorted CD4+ and CD8+ cells came to around 2.9 ug on average.

The patients chosen for sequencing had shown expansion of CD8+CD57+ cells (detected by flow cytometry). The template used for profiling TCR beta VDJ and CDR3 was genomic DNA. MiXCR, applied by TCRdb to the reads, yields one record per CDR3 protein. The sample lists 200,000 or so distinct CDR3 sequences, roughly 60% occurring once. Losses at the gene ends were 5 bases for V and 0 bases for J; bases not matched to a gene: 11. Looked up from germline, CDR1 is SGHVS and CDR2 is FNYEAQ. CDR3 length: 17 residues. A note on this clonotype: Its target is not known.

Study outcomes and limitations: Found in both controls and patients were some 30 CD8+ CDR3 sequences.

The receptor was isolated from a human donor with aplastic anemia. The genes are TRBV7-6 and TRBJ2-3; the match to TRBD2 covers 7 bases. The material sequenced was sorted CD4+, CD8+, or CD8+CD57+ T cells (not recorded which) from PBMCs. This chain's CDR3 is CASSPRDYPLSTDTQYF. The DNA for the CDR3 is TGTGCCAGCAGCCCTCGGGACTACCCTTTAAGCACAGATACGCAGTATTTT.